This T cell receptor beta chain was sequenced in a study of CD8+ T cells in alopecia areata. V was trimmed by 6 bases and J by 4 bases, leaving 18 bases between them. The CDR3 covers 15 residues. CDR1 is MNHEY, CDR2 SVGAGI, per germline. Investigators isolated RNA and reverse transcribed it into cDNA to act as the sequencing template. TCRdb's copy holds only in-frame clones and misses some; the assay was immunoSEQ multiplex PCR. This sample has more than 110,000 clones, with about 60% found just once. From alopecia areata patients, lesional scalp punch biopsies and peripheral blood were collected. Sequenced here: CD4+ T cells sorted from blood, sampled at week 0. The chain employs TRBV6-5 and TRBJ2-5; D may be TRBD2 (6 bases). The clonotype originates from a human donor with alopecia areata. DNA for the CDR3: TGTGCCAGCAGACCTCCGATGGGGGGAAGAGAGACCCAGTACTTC. It specifies CASRPPMGGRETQYF.